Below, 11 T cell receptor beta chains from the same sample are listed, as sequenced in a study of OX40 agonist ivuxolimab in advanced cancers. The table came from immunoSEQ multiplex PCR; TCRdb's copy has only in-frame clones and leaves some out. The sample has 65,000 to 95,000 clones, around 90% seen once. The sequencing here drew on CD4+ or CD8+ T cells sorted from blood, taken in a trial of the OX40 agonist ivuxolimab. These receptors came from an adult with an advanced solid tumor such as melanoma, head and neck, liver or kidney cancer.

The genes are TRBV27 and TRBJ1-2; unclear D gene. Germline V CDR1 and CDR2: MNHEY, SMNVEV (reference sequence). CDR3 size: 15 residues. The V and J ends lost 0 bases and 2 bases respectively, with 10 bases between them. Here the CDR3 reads CASSLSGGINYGYTF. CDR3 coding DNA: TGTGCCAGCAGTTTATCGGGAGGAATAAACTATGGCTACACCTTC.

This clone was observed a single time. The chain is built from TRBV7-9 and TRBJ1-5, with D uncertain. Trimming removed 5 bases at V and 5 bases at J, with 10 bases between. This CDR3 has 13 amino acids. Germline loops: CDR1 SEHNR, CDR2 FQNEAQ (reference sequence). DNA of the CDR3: TGTGCCAGCAGCCAAGACCCCTATCAGCCCCAGCATTTT. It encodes CASSQDPYQPQHF.

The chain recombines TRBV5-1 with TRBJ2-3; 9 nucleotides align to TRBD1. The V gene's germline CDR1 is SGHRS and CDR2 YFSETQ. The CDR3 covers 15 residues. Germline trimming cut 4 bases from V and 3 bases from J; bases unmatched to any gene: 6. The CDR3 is CASSQVGTGTDTQYF. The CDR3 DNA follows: TGCGCCAGCAGCCAGGTCGGGACAGGGACAGATACGCAGTATTTT.

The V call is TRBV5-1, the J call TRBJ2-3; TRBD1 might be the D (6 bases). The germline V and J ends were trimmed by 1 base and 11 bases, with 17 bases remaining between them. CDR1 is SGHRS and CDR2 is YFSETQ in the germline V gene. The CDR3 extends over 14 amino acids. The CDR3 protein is CASSLLQGYGEQYF. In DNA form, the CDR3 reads TGCGCCAGCAGCTTGCTTCAGGGGTACGGTGAGCAGTATTTT.

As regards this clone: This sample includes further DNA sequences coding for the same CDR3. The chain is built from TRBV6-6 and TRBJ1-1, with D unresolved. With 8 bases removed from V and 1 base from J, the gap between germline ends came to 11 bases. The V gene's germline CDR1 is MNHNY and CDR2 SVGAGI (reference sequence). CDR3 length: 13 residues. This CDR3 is CASSFQGNTEAFF. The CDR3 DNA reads TGTGCCAGCTCTTTTCAAGGGAACACTGAAGCTTTCTTT.

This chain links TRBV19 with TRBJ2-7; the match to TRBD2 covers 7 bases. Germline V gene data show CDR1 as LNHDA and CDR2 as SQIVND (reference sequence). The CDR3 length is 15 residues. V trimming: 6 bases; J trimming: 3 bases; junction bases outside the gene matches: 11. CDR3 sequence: CASRSVGGTVYEQYF. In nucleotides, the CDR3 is TGTGCCAGTAGGAGCGTGGGAGGGACCGTCTACGAGCAGTACTTC.

CDR3 loop: CATSRELGRGQGRDGNTIYF. The CDR3 region has the DNA TGTGCCACCAGCAGAGAGTTAGGGCGAGGACAGGGCAGAGATGGAAACACCATATATTTT. The chain joins TRBV15 to TRBJ1-3, with TRBD1 matching over 8 bases. The CDR3 spans 20 residues. The V gene end was trimmed by 0 bases and the J gene end by 3 bases; junction bases not matched to a gene: 16. Germline V gene sequence: CDR1 LNHNV, CDR2 YYDKDF (reference sequence).

The CDR3 reads CATSRGVRTSGYEQYF. The CDR3 coding sequence is TGTGCCACCAGCAGAGGGGTAAGGACTAGCGGGTACGAGCAGTACTTC. V gene TRBV15 combines with J gene TRBJ2-7; 11 bases fit TRBD2. V lost 1 base and J lost 4; bases outside the gene matches: 6. Germline CDR1 is LNHNV and CDR2 is YYDKDF (reference sequence). The CDR3 runs to 16 residues.

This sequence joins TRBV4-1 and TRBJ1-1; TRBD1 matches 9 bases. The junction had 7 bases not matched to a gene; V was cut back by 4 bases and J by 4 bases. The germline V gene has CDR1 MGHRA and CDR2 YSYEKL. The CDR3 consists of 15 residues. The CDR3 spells CASSLTGTGRTEAFF. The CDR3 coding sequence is TGCGCCAGCAGCCTCACCGGGACAGGGCGCACTGAAGCTTTCTTT.

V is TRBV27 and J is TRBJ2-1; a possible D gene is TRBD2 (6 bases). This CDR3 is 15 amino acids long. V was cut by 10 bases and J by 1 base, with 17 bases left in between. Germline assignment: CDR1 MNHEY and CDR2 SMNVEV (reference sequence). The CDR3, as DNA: TGTGCCATCGGAGAGGACGGGAGTTCCTACAATGAGCAGTTCTTC. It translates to CAIGEDGSSYNEQFF.

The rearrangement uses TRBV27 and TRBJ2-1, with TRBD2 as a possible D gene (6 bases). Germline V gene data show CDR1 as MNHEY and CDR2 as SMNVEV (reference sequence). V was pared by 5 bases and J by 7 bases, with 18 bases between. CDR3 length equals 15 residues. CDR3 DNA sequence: TGTGCCAGCAGTCGCCCGGAACTAGCTAAGAATGAGCAGTTCTTC. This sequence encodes CASSRPELAKNEQFF.